The 24 T cell receptor beta chains given below trace back to one sample, sequenced in a study of control samples from healthy donors and cancer patients. Using immunoSEQ multiplex PCR, the repertoire was profiled, and TCRdb retains in-frame clones only, with some absent. The table has roughly 120,000 clones, around 88% seen once. Sequenced sample: blood. These receptors were obtained from a man between 35 and 55 years old in good health.

The chain uses TRBV6-4 and TRBJ2-7, with 7 bases aligning to TRBD1. The CDR3 has 14 amino acids. Trimming cost V 7 bases and J 2 bases; bases outside gene matches: 8. Germline lookup yields CDR1 MRHNA and CDR2 SNTAGT. CDR3 protein: CASKVRDRTYEQYF. The CDR3 nucleotides are TGTGCCAGCAAGGTCCGGGACAGAACCTACGAGCAGTACTTC.

The V and J genes are TRBV10-3 and TRBJ1-2; no clear D. This CDR3 is 15 amino acids long. V was pared by 3 bases and J by 5 bases, with 16 bases between. CDR1 is ENHRY, CDR2 SYGVKD, per germline. The CDR3 nucleotides read TGTGCCATCAGTGACCGGCAGGAGGGAGAGTATGGCTACACCTTC. It specifies CAISDRQEGEYGYTF.

The genes are TRBV7-9 and TRBJ2-1; D is unresolved. The CDR3 sequence is 12 residues long. Germline CDR1 and CDR2: SEHNR and FQNEAQ (reference sequence). V was cut by 1 base and J by 9 bases, with 7 bases left in between. The CDR3 bases are TGTGCCAGCAGCTTAGGGTATAGTGAGCAGTTCTTC. It yields the protein CASSLGYSEQFF.

The chain combines TRBV20-1 with TRBJ2-7; weak D call: TRBD1 (5 bases). The CDR3 loop spans 11 amino acids. Germline V gene sequence: CDR1 DFQATT, CDR2 SNEGSKA (reference sequence). Trimming pared 0 bases from V and 6 bases from J, leaving 6 bases between. The CDR3 protein is CSARETVEQYF. DNA for the CDR3: TGCAGTGCTAGAGAGACAGTCGAGCAGTACTTC.

The gene calls are TRBV4-3 and TRBJ1-5; D gene ambiguous. CDR3 size: 13 residues. Germline CDR1 LGHNA, CDR2 YSLEER. The V and J ends lost 1 base and 6 bases respectively, with 7 bases between them. The CDR3: CASSQVEGQPQHF. CDR3 DNA sequence: TGCGCCAGCAGCCAAGTGGAGGGTCAGCCCCAGCATTTT.

V and J are TRBV7-8 and TRBJ2-7; 9 bases match TRBD1. V dropped 5 bases and J dropped 4; count of bases not matched to a gene: 6. Germline CDR1 reads SGHVS; CDR2 reads FQNEAQ. The CDR3 consists of 14 residues. The CDR3 DNA reads as TGTGCCAGCAGCAACCGGGACAGGGCGTACGAGCAGTACTTC. Its protein is CASSNRDRAYEQYF.

J is TRBJ1-2 and V is TRBV27; 9 nucleotides align to TRBD1. Germline V gene data show CDR1 as MNHEY and CDR2 as SMNVEV (reference sequence). The CDR3 length is 14 residues. V was clipped by 5 bases and J by 1 base; unmatched bases: 2. DNA of the CDR3: TGTGCCAGCAGTCGGGACAGGGTTAACTATGGCTACACCTTC. This gives the protein CASSRDRVNYGYTF.

A single count supports this clone. The rearrangement links TRBV9 to TRBJ2-1; D uncertain. In germline, CDR1 is SGDLS, CDR2 YYNGEE. This CDR3 region has 13 residues. Trimming pared 0 bases from V and 10 bases from J, leaving 11 bases between. The CDR3 region has the DNA TGTGCCAGCAGCGTAGGGCCTGACGCAGAGCAGTTCTTC. It is translated as CASSVGPDAEQFF.

The chain carries TRBV12-3 or TRBV12-4 and TRBJ1-6; D is ambiguous. The CDR3 consists of 13 residues. V shed 1 base and J shed 7 bases, with 5 bases lying between them. Here the CDR3 reads CASSLGGNSPLHF. CDR3 coding DNA: TGTGCCAGCAGTTTAGGAGGAAATTCACCCCTCCACTTT.

This rearrangement joins TRBV13 to TRBJ1-2; D remains ambiguous. The CDR3 spans 16 residues. Germline CDR1 reads PRHDT; CDR2 reads FYEKMQ (reference sequence). Trimming left V 2 bases short and J 8 bases short, with 21 bases between. The CDR3 DNA is TGTGCCAGCAGCTTAAGGACCCCCGCTGGGTTTGGAGGCTACACCTTC. This gives the protein CASSLRTPAGFGGYTF.

This clone has just a few counts. The V and J genes are TRBV11-2 and TRBJ1-6, with D unresolved. This CDR3 comprises 16 residues. V shed 5 bases and J shed 0 bases, with 11 bases lying between them. Germline V gene sequence: CDR1 SGHAT, CDR2 FQNNGV. This CDR3 is CASSGSTSSYNSPLHF. CDR3 DNA sequence: TGTGCCAGCAGCGGGAGCACGAGCTCCTATAATTCACCCCTCCACTTT. The complete variable domain, with remaining parts taken from reference TRBV11-2 and TRBJ1-6, reads EAGVAQSPRYKIIEKRQSVAFWCNPISGHATLYWYQQILGQGPKLLIQFQNNGVVDDSQLPKDRFSAERLKGVDSTLKIQPAKLEDSAVYLCASSGSTSSYNSPLHFGNGTRLTVT.

This chain links TRBV2 with TRBJ2-7; perhaps TRBD2 as D (5 bases). CDR1 and CDR2 from the germline V gene are SNHLY and FYNNEI. The CDR3 is 13 amino acids. Trimming left V 2 bases short and J 2 bases short, with 7 bases between. This CDR3 reads CASSEFGTYEQYF. The CDR3 DNA sequence: TGTGCCAGCAGTGAATTCGGGACCTACGAGCAGTACTTC. The full variable domain, its missing parts supplied by reference TRBV2 and TRBJ2-7, is EPEVTQTPSHQVTQMGQEVILRCVPISNHLYFYWYRQILGQKVEFLVSFYNNEISEKSEIFDDQFSVERPDGSNFTLKIRSTKLEDSAMYFCASSEFGTYEQYFGPGTRLTVT.

The rearrangement links TRBV7-3 to TRBJ2-3; 9 bases align to TRBD2. The trim removed 2 bases at V and 2 bases at J, leaving 5 bases unmatched. This CDR3 contains 16 residues. CDR1 and CDR2 (germline): SGHTA, FQGTGA. Here the CDR3 reads CASSLVSGGHTDTQYF. CDR3 in DNA: TGTGCCAGCAGCTTAGTTAGCGGGGGCCACACAGATACGCAGTATTTT. Together with reference TRBV7-3 and TRBJ2-3, the CDR3 gives the full variable domain: GAGVSQTPSNKVTEKGKYVELRCDPISGHTALYWYRQSLGQGPEFLIYFQGTGAADDSGLPNDRFFAVRPEGSVSTLKIQRTERGDSAVYLCASSLVSGGHTDTQYFGPGTRLTVL.

This chain uses TRBV5-6 with TRBJ2-4; 8 nucleotides match TRBD1. Germline V gene sequence: CDR1 SGHDT, CDR2 YYEEEE. The CDR3 is 16 residues long. Trimming removed 1 base from V and 7 bases from J; junction bases left unmatched: 10. Here the CDR3 DNA reads TGTGCCAGCAGCTTGTTAGGACAGGGTGTGGGCAACATTCAGTACTTC. Residues: CASSLLGQGVGNIQYF.

The chain has TRBV7-3 and TRBJ2-3; TRBD2 agrees at 12 bases. From germline, CDR1 is SGHTA and CDR2 FQGTGA. This CDR3 has 16 residues. The trim removed 5 bases at V and 1 base at J, leaving 4 bases unmatched. The CDR3 protein is CASSTSGGMGTDTQYF. DNA of the CDR3: TGTGCCAGCAGCACTAGCGGGGGGATGGGCACAGATACGCAGTATTTT.

This rearrangement joins TRBV9 to TRBJ2-3; 9 bases line up with TRBD2. Trimming removed 6 bases from V and 3 bases from J; junction bases left unmatched: 11. Germline-derived CDR1 and CDR2 are SGDLS and YYNGEE. The CDR3 has 16 residues. The CDR3 sequence is CASTTGGGGGTDTQYF. The CDR3 nucleotides read TGTGCCAGCACCACGGGAGGCGGGGGGGGTACAGATACGCAGTATTTT.

The chain carries TRBV11-2 and TRBJ1-6; D not certain. Germline CDR1 SGHAT, CDR2 FQNNGV. V lost 3 bases, J lost 7 bases, and 19 bases lay in between. This CDR3 spans 17 amino acids. The CDR3 DNA is TGTGCCAGCAGCTTTAACCTGATTGGACTGAGCAATTCACCCCTCCACTTT. It codes for CASSFNLIGLSNSPLHF.

The gene calls are TRBV7-2 and TRBJ1-2; perhaps TRBD1 as D (5 bases). This CDR3 has 15 amino acids. Germline CDR1 is SGHTA and CDR2 is FQGNSA. The ends were cut back, 1 base at V and 2 bases at J, with 11 bases in the middle. CDR3 region: CASSLVGTSNYGYTF. CDR3 DNA sequence: TGTGCCAGCAGCTTAGTCGGGACGTCAAACTATGGCTACACCTTC.

The V and J genes are TRBV6-6 and TRBJ2-7, with a possible D match to TRBD1 (5 bases). This CDR3 contains 12 residues. Germline CDR1 MNHNY, CDR2 SVGAGI (reference sequence). V was clipped by 6 bases and J by 4 bases, with 10 bases between them. The CDR3 is CASSPGPYEQYF. The DNA of the CDR3 is TGTGCCAGCAGCCCAGGGCCTTACGAGCAGTACTTC.

The V gene is TRBV27, the J gene TRBJ1-2; no clear D. This CDR3 is built from 15 residues. Germline V gives CDR1 MNHEY, CDR2 SMNVEV (reference sequence). V gave up 5 bases and J gave up 0 bases, with 13 bases separating them. This CDR3 reads CASSPRTDANYGYTF. CDR3 bases: TGTGCCAGCAGTCCCAGGACGGACGCTAACTATGGCTACACCTTC.

The chain has TRBV5-5 and TRBJ1-4; no clear D gene. Germline V CDR1 and CDR2: SGHKS, YYEKEE (reference sequence). V lost 2 bases to trimming and J lost 0 bases, with 5 bases between them. The CDR3 runs 14 residues. The CDR3 nucleotides are TGTGCCAGCAGCTTAGGCCCAACTAATGAAAAACTGTTTTTT. Translated, it gives CASSLGPTNEKLFF.

This chain connects TRBV7-2 to TRBJ2-5; D gene ambiguous. V was trimmed by 4 bases and J by 2 bases, leaving 11 bases between them. The CDR3 covers 14 residues. The germline CDR1 and CDR2 sequences are SGHTA and FQGNSA. The CDR3, as DNA: TGTGCCAGCAGCTCGGTCGCGCATCAAGAGACCCAGTACTTC. As protein: CASSSVAHQETQYF.

A single count supports this clone. Germline and junction disagree at one end, which may indicate a read error. V and J are TRBV6-5 and TRBJ2-7; a possible D gene is TRBD2 (6 bases). This CDR3 region has 12 residues. CDR1 and CDR2 from the germline V gene are MNHEY and SVGAGI. The CDR3 loop reads CAIGGGVYEQCF. The CDR3 nucleotides read TGTGCCATCGGCGGCGGGGTTTACGAGCAGTGCTTC.

The V gene is TRBV15, the J gene TRBJ1-5; D remains unclear. Germline CDR1 is LNHNV and CDR2 is YYDKDF (reference sequence). The CDR3 has 14 amino acids. V was pared by 1 base and J by 4 bases, with 8 bases between. CDR3 residues: CATSRGGGNQPQHF. The CDR3 nucleotides are TGTGCCACCAGCAGAGGCGGAGGGAATCAGCCCCAGCATTTT.